In its sample, the clone carrying this T cell receptor (beta chain) was seen many times. These data come from a study of T cell repertoires in cytomegalovirus infection. Study-wide context: From public TCR beta signatures came an indication of both CMV infection and matching HLA type.

Looked up from germline, CDR1 is MNHEY and CDR2 is SVGEGT. CDR3 length: 14 amino acids. V lost 2 bases and J lost 2; bases outside the gene matches: 2. TCRdb recomputed calls from the reads with MiXCR, one row per CDR3 protein. Counted here are around 290,000 distinct CDR3 sequences, about a quarter occurring once; the ten biggest clones make up over 11%. Sequenced: PBMCs. The sequence derives from a human donor in good health (CMV status not recorded). Some clones in this sample may be carry-over from other donors' samples. J is TRBJ2-5 and V is TRBV6-2 or TRBV6-3; 7 nucleotides line up with TRBD1. The CDR3 sequence: CASSYGGQQETQYF. The CDR3 coding sequence is TGTGCCAGCAGTTACGGGGGACAGCAAGAGACCCAGTACTTC.